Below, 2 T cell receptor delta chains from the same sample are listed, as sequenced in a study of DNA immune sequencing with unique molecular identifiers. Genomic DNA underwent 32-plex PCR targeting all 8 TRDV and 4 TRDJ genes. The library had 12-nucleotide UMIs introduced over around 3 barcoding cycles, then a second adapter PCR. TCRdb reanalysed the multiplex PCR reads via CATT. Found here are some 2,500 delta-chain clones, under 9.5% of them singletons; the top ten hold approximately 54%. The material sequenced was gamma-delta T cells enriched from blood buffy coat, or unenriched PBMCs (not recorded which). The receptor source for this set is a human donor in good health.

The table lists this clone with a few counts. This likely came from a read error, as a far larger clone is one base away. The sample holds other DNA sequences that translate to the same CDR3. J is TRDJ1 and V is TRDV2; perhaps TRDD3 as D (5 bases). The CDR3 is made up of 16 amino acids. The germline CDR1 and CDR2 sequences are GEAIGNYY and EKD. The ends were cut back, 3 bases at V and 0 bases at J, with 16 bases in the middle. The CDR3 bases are TGTGCCTGTGACCCCCTTGGGGTTACAAACACCGATAAACTCATCTTT. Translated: CACDPLGVTNTDKLIF.

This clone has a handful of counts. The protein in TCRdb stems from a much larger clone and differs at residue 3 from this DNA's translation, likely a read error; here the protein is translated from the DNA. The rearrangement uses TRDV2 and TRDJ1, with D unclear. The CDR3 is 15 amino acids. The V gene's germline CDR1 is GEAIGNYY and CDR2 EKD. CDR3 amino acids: CAFDGVGANTDKLIF. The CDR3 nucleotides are TGTGCCTTTGACGGCGTCGGTGCAAACACCGATAAACTCATCTTT.